Detailed here is one TCR beta chain. Its matching antigen is unknown. Some clones are missing from TCRdb's copy, which holds only in-frame ones; the method was immunoSEQ multiplex PCR. The table lists roughly 120,000 clones, nearly 80% of them singletons. This entry belongs to a study of radiotherapy plus CTLA-4 blockade in lung cancer. Across the whole study: Disease control was achieved by around 30% of patients, and objective responses by less than 20%. General study findings and limits: Among reported predictors of response, early blood T cell clone dynamics with interferon-beta performed best. TCR clones originating in tumors grew in number in blood after radiotherapy plus ipilimumab.

Trimming left V 0 bases short and J 7 bases short, with 8 bases between. CDR3 size: 13 residues. CDR1 is SGHRS, CDR2 YFSETQ, per germline. The V gene is TRBV5-1, the J gene TRBJ2-1; D is undetermined. This TCR came from a human donor with non-small cell lung cancer who had a partial response to radiotherapy plus ipilimumab. The sequencing used peripheral blood, collected from a patient treated with radiotherapy plus ipilimumab. CDR3 in DNA: TGCGCCAGCAGCTTGGGGTCCACTAATGAGCAGTTCTTC. It specifies CASSLGSTNEQFF.